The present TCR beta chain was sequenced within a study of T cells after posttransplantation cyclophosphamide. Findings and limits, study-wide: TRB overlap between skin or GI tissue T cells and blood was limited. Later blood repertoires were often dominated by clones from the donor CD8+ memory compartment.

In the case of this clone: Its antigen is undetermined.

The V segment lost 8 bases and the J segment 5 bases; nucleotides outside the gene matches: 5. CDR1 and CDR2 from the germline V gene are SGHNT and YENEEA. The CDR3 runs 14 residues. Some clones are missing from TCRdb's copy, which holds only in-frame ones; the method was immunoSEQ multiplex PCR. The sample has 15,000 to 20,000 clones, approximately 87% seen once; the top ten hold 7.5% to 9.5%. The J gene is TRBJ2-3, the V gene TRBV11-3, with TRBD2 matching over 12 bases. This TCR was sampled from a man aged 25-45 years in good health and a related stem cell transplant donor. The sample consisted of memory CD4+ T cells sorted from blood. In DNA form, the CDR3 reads TGTGCCAGCGCTAGCGGGGGGGCTGAAGATACGCAGTATTTT. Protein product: CASASGGAEDTQYF.